The 12 T cell receptor beta chains below all came from one sample that was sequenced in a study of T cells in Graves' hyperthyroidism and ophthalmopathy. Template material for amplifying TCR beta CDR3 regions consisted of RNA transcripts. With the HTBI primer set, the TCR CDR3 went through a first round of RT-PCR. TCRdb re-analysed the multiplex PCR reads in MiXCR, keeping a single row per CDR3 protein. Here the sample spans about 690,000 distinct CDR3 sequences, around 15% being singletons. Source material: blood. The receptors here all came from a man aged 50-59 years with Graves' hyperthyroidism.

This clonotype was recorded many times. The CDR3 here is CASSIGGSENYGYTF. The CDR3 DNA follows: TGTGCCAGTAGTATAGGCGGCAGCGAGAACTATGGCTACACCTTC. The chain employs TRBV19 and TRBJ1-2, with no clear D. The V end was cut by 1 base, the J end by 2 bases, with 11 bases between. This CDR3 has 15 residues. Germline CDR1 and CDR2: LNHDA and SQIVND (reference sequence).

This sequence joins TRBV30 and TRBJ2-3; D is unresolved. With 5 bases removed from V and 4 bases from J, the gap between germline ends came to 7 bases. CDR1 GTSNPN and CDR2 SVGIG come from the germline V gene (reference sequence). CDR3 length: 11 residues. The CDR3 protein is CAWGKSDTQYF. Here the CDR3 DNA reads TGTGCCTGGGGGAAGTCAGATACGCAGTATTTT.

This clonotype was detected ten times or more. The chain combines TRBV5-5 with TRBJ2-2; maybe TRBD2 (6 bases). V was pared by 0 bases and J by 6 bases, with 12 bases between. CDR3 length: 15 residues. Looked up from germline, CDR1 is SGHKS and CDR2 is YYEKEE (reference sequence). DNA of the CDR3: TGTGCCAGCAGCTTGGGTTCTTCTAGCGCCGGGGAGCTGTTTTTT. Amino acid sequence: CASSLGSSSAGELFF.

There are a few counts of this clonotype. V and J are TRBV6-1 and TRBJ2-1; 8 positions agree with TRBD2. This CDR3 is built from 14 residues. Germline CDR1 MNHNS, CDR2 SASEGT. The trim removed 8 bases at V and 7 bases at J, leaving 10 bases unmatched. CDR3 bases: TGTGCCAGCCTTAGGAGCGGGAGAGGGAATGAGCAGTTCTTC. It encodes CASLRSGRGNEQFF.

This clonotype was observed a handful of times. V and J are TRBV4-3 and TRBJ2-1; 7 positions match TRBD2. Per the germline V gene, CDR1 is LGHNA and CDR2 is YSLEER. V lost 0 bases, J lost 5 bases, and 10 bases stayed unmatched. The CDR3 is made up of 17 amino acids. The CDR3 DNA reads TGCGCCAGCAGCCAAGATTTGGGCGGGAGTGCCCACAATGAGCAGTTCTTC. Translation gives CASSQDLGGSAHNEQFF.

In this sample, this clonotype turned up a few times. The chain carries TRBV6-1 and TRBJ1-6, with unresolved D. Germline CDR1 is MNHNS and CDR2 is SASEGT. Trimming took 4 bases from V and 8 from J, leaving 15 bases between them. This CDR3 region has 15 residues. For the CDR3, the DNA is TGTGCCAGCAGTGTGATGCCCCATCGGGATTCACCCCTCCACTTT. This sequence encodes CASSVMPHRDSPLHF.

The chain links TRBV7-2 to TRBJ2-1; 9 bases are a match to TRBD2. V gave up 1 base and J gave up 2 bases; unmatched junction bases: 6. The CDR3 runs 17 residues. Germline V lookup: CDR1 SGHTA, CDR2 FQGNSA. The CDR3 DNA reads TGTGCCAGCAGCTTAGAGGGTGGCGGGAGGGCCTACAATGAGCAGTTCTTC. It codes for CASSLEGGGRAYNEQFF. The entire variable domain, with the rest obtained from reference TRBV7-2 and TRBJ2-1, is as follows: GAGVSQSPSNKVTEKGKDVELRCDPISGHTALYWYRQSLGQGLEFLIYFQGNSAPDKSGLPSDRFSAERTGGSVSTLTIQRTQQEDSAVYLCASSLEGGGRAYNEQFFGPGTRLTVL.

The chain combines TRBV20-1 with TRBJ1-6, with 9 bases aligning to TRBD1. Per the germline V gene, CDR1 is DFQATT and CDR2 is SNEGSKA (reference sequence). The CDR3 is 14 residues long. V was clipped by 2 bases and J by 7 bases; unmatched bases: 3. This CDR3 is CSARRDRDNSPLHF. The CDR3 region has the DNA TGCAGTGCTAGAAGGGACAGGGACAATTCACCCCTCCACTTT.

This clonotype appeared many times. This chain uses TRBV2 with TRBJ2-6, with TRBD1 matching over 11 bases. V gave up 5 bases and J gave up 0 bases; unmatched junction bases: 3. The CDR3 length is 17 residues. Germline V CDR1 and CDR2: SNHLY, FYNNEI. CDR3 sequence: CASSSGTGGSGANVLTF. DNA for the CDR3: TGTGCCAGCAGTTCCGGGACAGGGGGCTCTGGGGCCAACGTCCTGACTTTC.

The sample holds many counts of this clonotype. The CDR3 DNA sequence: TGTGCCAGCAGTTTACTCGCTGGCGGGGAGCTGTTTTTT. It yields the protein CASSLLAGGELFF. The chain employs TRBV12-3 or TRBV12-4 and TRBJ2-2; D call uncertain. Trimming removed 2 bases at V and 7 bases at J, with 8 bases between. The CDR3 is 13 amino acids.

This clonotype came up many times. The rearrangement links TRBV12-3 or TRBV12-4 to TRBJ2-1, with 7 bases that match TRBD1. The CDR3 extends over 15 amino acids. V lost 6 bases to trimming and J lost 0 bases; unmatched junction nucleotides: 5. The CDR3 loop is CASSRGQVSYNEQFF. The CDR3 DNA reads TGTGCCAGCAGCCGTGGACAGGTCTCCTACAATGAGCAGTTCTTC.

The chain combines TRBV28 with TRBJ2-4; a possible D gene is TRBD2 (6 bases). Germline V gene lookup returns CDR1 MDHEN and CDR2 SYDVKM. CDR3 size: 14 residues. V was pared by 5 bases and J by 5 bases, with 13 bases between. In nucleotides, the CDR3 is TGTGCCAGCAGTCCTCTCCGGGAGCAAAACATTCAGTACTTC. It is translated as CASSPLREQNIQYF.